These 22 T cell receptor beta chains were sequenced from one sample in a study of T cells after yellow fever vaccination. MiXCR was run by TCRdb on the 5' RACE reads, yielding one entry per CDR3 protein. The sample lists some 73,000 distinct CDR3 sequences, over 7.5% occurring once. The sequenced sample was CD8+ T cells sorted from PBMCs, obtained on the day of the yellow fever booster vaccination. These receptors were taken from a man aged 30 to 45 who received the YFV17D yellow fever vaccine.

This clonotype turned up a few times. This chain links TRBV13 with TRBJ2-1, with 7 positions matching TRBD2. The CDR3 runs 17 residues. J was trimmed by 7 bases and V by 5 bases; bases with no gene match: 17. Germline CDR1 PRHDT, CDR2 FYEKMQ (reference sequence). CDR3: CASSPGLGGRGWNEQFF. In nucleotides, the CDR3 is TGTGCCAGCAGCCCCGGTTTAGGCGGGAGAGGTTGGAATGAGCAGTTCTTC.

This clonotype has just a few counts. This chain joins TRBV5-6 and TRBJ2-3; TRBD2 agrees at 13 bases. Germline values: CDR1 SGHDT, CDR2 YYEEEE. The V gene end was trimmed by 4 bases and the J gene end by 2 bases; junction bases not matched to a gene: 4. The CDR3 length is 16 residues. The CDR3 nucleotides are TGTGCCAGCAGCCCGGGACTAGCGGGAATCACAGATACGCAGTATTTT. Its protein is CASSPGLAGITDTQYF. The full variable domain, completed using reference TRBV5-6 and TRBJ2-3, is DAGVTQSPTHLIKTRGQQVTLRCSPKSGHDTVSWYQQALGQGPQFIFQYYEEEERQRGNFPDRFSGHQFPNYSSELNVNALLLGDSALYLCASSPGLAGITDTQYFGPGTRLTVL.

This clonotype was seen at least ten times. The chain employs TRBV9 and TRBJ2-2, with D possibly called TRBD1 or TRBD2 (5 bases each). Germline V CDR1 and CDR2: SGDLS, YYNGEE. The V end lost 8 bases, the J end lost 1 base, and 6 bases lay between the germline ends. The CDR3 is 12 amino acids. In DNA form, the CDR3 reads TGTGCCAGTGGGGGGAACACCGGGGAGCTGTTTTTT. Translated: CASGGNTGELFF. Full variable domain (rest looked up from reference TRBV9 and TRBJ2-2): DSGVTQTPKHLITATGQRVTLRCSPRSGDLSVYWYQQSLDQGLQFLIQYYNGEERAKGNILERFSAQQFPDLHSELNLSSLELGDSALYFCASGGNTGELFFGEGSRLTVL.

There are a few counts of this clonotype. The chain employs TRBV27 and TRBJ2-1; TRBD2 might be the D (5 bases). V lost 2 bases, J lost 0 bases, and 8 bases lay in between. CDR1 and CDR2 (germline): MNHEY, SMNVEV (reference sequence). This CDR3 spans 15 amino acids. CDR3 bases: TGTGCCAGCAGTTTAGACTATTACTCCTACAATGAGCAGTTCTTC. This translates into CASSLDYYSYNEQFF.

The V and J genes are TRBV4-3 and TRBJ2-7, with 9 bases that match TRBD1. The CDR3 has 16 amino acids. Germline V gene data show CDR1 as LGHNA and CDR2 as YSLEER. V shed 0 bases, J shed 5 bases, and the junction held 8 bases outside the gene matches. CDR3 sequence reads: CASSQDLRDRVHEQYF. Here the CDR3 DNA reads TGCGCCAGCAGCCAAGACCTCCGGGACAGGGTCCACGAGCAGTACTTC.

J is TRBJ2-1 and V is TRBV14, with 11 nucleotides matching TRBD2. Germline CDR1 and CDR2: SGHDN and FVKESK. V lost 6 bases, J lost 6 bases, and 7 bases stayed unmatched. This CDR3 region has 15 residues. Here the CDR3 DNA reads TGTGCCAGCAGACCGACTAGCGGGATTTTCAATGAGCAGTTCTTC. Protein: CASRPTSGIFNEQFF.

The gene calls are TRBV7-9 and TRBJ2-7, with 10 bases lining up with TRBD1. The CDR3 has 16 amino acids. V shed 4 bases and J 5 bases; nucleotides not matched to a gene: 11. Germline V gives CDR1 SEHNR, CDR2 FQNEAQ (reference sequence). CDR3 coding DNA: TGTGCCAGCAGCTCTCCCCAGGACAGGGGGTCCCACGAGCAGTACTTC. Translating gives CASSSPQDRGSHEQYF.

This clonotype came up many times. The chain carries TRBV20-1 and TRBJ2-7; a weak D match, TRBD2 (5 bases). The CDR3 is made up of 14 amino acids. Trimming pared 3 bases from V and 1 base from J, leaving 13 bases between. Per germline, CDR1 DFQATT and CDR2 SNEGSKA (reference sequence). Written as DNA, the CDR3 is TGCAGTGCTAGTGACGGCCGGGGATCCTACGAGCAGTACTTC. Amino acids: CSASDGRGSYEQYF.

The chain uses TRBV15 and TRBJ1-5, with D perhaps matching TRBD1 (6 bases). The CDR3 runs 14 residues. V shed 1 base and J shed 4 bases, with 8 bases lying between them. CDR1 is LNHNV and CDR2 is YYDKDF in the germline V gene (reference sequence). In DNA, the CDR3 is TGTGCCACCAGCAGAGGGACAGAGAATCAGCCCCAGCATTTT. It specifies CATSRGTENQPQHF.

This clonotype was seen more than once but under ten times. CDR3 residues: CARGSAPETQYF. The CDR3 DNA sequence: TGTGCCAGGGGGTCAGCGCCGGAGACCCAGTACTTC. The chain has TRBV21-1 and TRBJ2-5; no DNA check was done on the table's D call, TRBD1. TRBV21-1 is termed a pseudogene. CDR3 length: 12 amino acids.

This clonotype was found many times. The V gene is TRBV12-3 or TRBV12-4, the J gene TRBJ2-3; TRBD1 matches 8 bases. This CDR3 comprises 15 residues. With 5 bases clipped from V and 1 base from J, the junction kept 5 bases outside the gene matches. The chain's CDR3 is CASSTPQGGTDTQYF. DNA of the CDR3: TGTGCCAGCAGTACCCCACAGGGGGGCACAGATACGCAGTATTTT.

This clonotype came up a few times. The chain links TRBV30 to TRBJ2-1; 9 bases line up with TRBD2. V shed 6 bases, J shed 10 bases, and the junction held 4 bases outside the gene matches. CDR1 is GTSNPN, CDR2 SVGIG, per germline (reference sequence). This CDR3 has 11 residues. The CDR3 reads CACNLAGEQFF. CDR3 DNA: TGTGCCTGCAATCTAGCGGGAGAGCAGTTCTTC.

The chain couples TRBV27 to TRBJ2-1; D remains ambiguous. Trimming stripped 0 bases from V and 0 bases from J, with 9 bases between. The CDR3 spans 16 residues. Per germline, CDR1 MNHEY and CDR2 SMNVEV (reference sequence). DNA of the CDR3: TGTGCCAGCAGTTTATCAGCAAAGAGCTCCTACAATGAGCAGTTCTTC. Protein: CASSLSAKSSYNEQFF.

This clonotype was observed many times. The chain employs TRBV29-1 and TRBJ2-7; D unresolved. From germline, CDR1 is SQVTM and CDR2 ANQGSEA. V lost 4 bases and J lost 5, with 9 bases in between. CDR3 length equals 11 residues. The CDR3 loop reads CSVVRSHEQYF. CDR3 DNA sequence: TGCAGCGTTGTGAGGTCCCACGAGCAGTACTTC.

This clonotype was picked up a small number of times. The CDR3 DNA sequence: TGTGCCAGCGCCAGTGACACTAATGAAAAACTGTTTTTT. It translates to CASASDTNEKLFF. The chain employs TRBV12-3 or TRBV12-4 and TRBJ1-4; D unclear. The CDR3 runs 13 residues. V was trimmed by 8 bases and J by 2 bases, leaving 9 bases between them.

This clonotype was detected a few times. The J gene is TRBJ1-4, the V gene TRBV18; D is unclear. CDR1 KGHSH and CDR2 LQKENI come from the germline V gene. This CDR3 contains 14 residues. V gave up 3 bases and J gave up 5 bases, with 10 bases separating them. CDR3 coding DNA: TGTGCCAGCTCACCTTATGACGGCAATGAAAAACTGTTTTTT. Protein: CASSPYDGNEKLFF.

This clonotype turned up a few times. This CDR3 is CASLGQEGGEGNTEAFF. CDR3 sequence (DNA): TGTGCCAGCCTGGGACAGGAAGGCGGTGAGGGGAACACTGAAGCTTTCTTT. The rearrangement links TRBV11-2 to TRBJ1-1; 8 bases match TRBD1. Germline CDR1 and CDR2: SGHAT and FQNNGV. This CDR3 spans 17 amino acids. Losses at the gene ends were 8 bases for V and 1 base for J; bases not matched to a gene: 15.

This clonotype was counted only a few times. The rearrangement joins TRBV4-3 to TRBJ2-3; 11 positions agree with TRBD1. Germline CDR1 is LGHNA and CDR2 is YSLEER. V lost 1 base to trimming and J lost 4 bases; unmatched junction nucleotides: 4. This CDR3 has 16 amino acids. CDR3 protein: CASSQGTGGASDTQYF. The DNA for the CDR3 is TGCGCCAGCAGCCAAGGGACAGGGGGCGCGTCAGATACGCAGTATTTT.

The chain joins TRBV19 to TRBJ2-7; D uncertain. Germline V gene data show CDR1 as LNHDA and CDR2 as SQIVND (reference sequence). This CDR3 contains 13 residues. Trimming took 3 bases from V and 3 from J, leaving 9 bases between them. CDR3 in amino acids: CASSIAPGYEQYF. CDR3 DNA: TGTGCCAGTAGTATCGCTCCAGGCTACGAGCAGTACTTC.

The V call is TRBV3-1, the J call TRBJ2-7; D not resolved. CDR3 length equals 13 residues. V lost 5 bases to trimming and J lost 4 bases, with 12 bases between them. Germline values: CDR1 LGHDT, CDR2 YNNKEL (reference sequence). The CDR3 sequence: CASSVQDGYEQYF. CDR3 bases: TGTGCCAGCAGCGTCCAAGATGGGTACGAGCAGTACTTC.

This clonotype was counted only a few times. The chain uses TRBV28 and TRBJ2-1, with TRBD2 matching 11 bases. This CDR3 has 16 residues. V shed 5 bases, J shed 4 bases, and the junction held 7 bases outside the gene matches. CDR1 is MDHEN, CDR2 SYDVKM, per germline. CDR3 in amino acids: CASSLAGLAEYNEQFF. The CDR3 DNA sequence: TGTGCCAGCAGTCTCGCGGGACTAGCGGAATACAATGAGCAGTTCTTC.

This sequence joins TRBV7-9 and TRBJ2-3; D unclear. Germline CDR1 SEHNR, CDR2 FQNEAQ (reference sequence). This CDR3 region has 11 residues. With 5 bases removed from V and 4 bases from J, the gap between germline ends came to 4 bases. The CDR3 sequence is CASSRPDTQYF. Written as DNA, the CDR3 is TGTGCCAGCAGCCGGCCAGATACGCAGTATTTT.